This is a list of T cell receptor beta chains from one sample in a study of T cells in Graves' hyperthyroidism and ophthalmopathy. TCRdb called the multiplex PCR reads again in MiXCR, with one record for every CDR3 protein. The data hold nearly 600,000 distinct CDR3 sequences, with about 15% observed a single time. Sample: blood. Receptor source: a woman in her 30s with Graves' hyperthyroidism that later progressed to Graves' ophthalmopathy. CDR3s leave out the opening cysteine and the closing phenylalanine or tryptophan. A row's size may be missing; if present it is once, few, many or a size class.

v_gene	abundance	j_gene	len	CDR3aa
TRBV25-1	many	TRBJ2-7	14	ASESPRGRGTYEQY
TRBV28	few	TRBJ1-3	14	ASIQGSQGIGNTIY
TRBV10-3	NA	TRBJ2-2	18	AISRGSPGQGIQNSGELF
TRBV19	many	TRBJ2-7	12	ASSIRAGYDEQY
TRBV24-1	many	TRBJ2-5	13	ATSDSDRGQETQY
TRBV2	many	TRBJ1-2	13	ASSPTGDLNYGYT
TRBV7-9	few	TRBJ1-1	13	ASSLIMLGDTEAF
TRBV12-3/TRBV12-4	many	TRBJ1-1	12	ASRYSFTGTEAF
TRBV7-8	many	TRBJ1-5	12	ASSVDGYNQPQH
TRBV27	NA	TRBJ2-7	10	ASGRGAEEQY
TRBV5-1	many	TRBJ1-1	12	ASSIETGSTEAF
TRBV7-2	many	TRBJ1-4	12	ASSHGTGNEKLF
TRBV6-2/TRBV6-3	few	TRBJ2-3	13	ASSYAGVGPDTQY
TRBV18	many	TRBJ2-7	13	ASSSQAGVNDEQY
TRBV12-5	many	TRBJ2-7	11	ASGFGRDYEQY
TRBV6-5	NA	TRBJ2-7	13	ASSYSTTVPYEQY
TRBV5-1	many	TRBJ1-1	12	ASSLAQVGTEAF
TRBV20-1	NA	TRBJ2-1	13	SAILANGEGNEQF
TRBV12-3/TRBV12-4	many	TRBJ2-1	16	ASSAGLAGVISYNEQF
TRBV6-1	many	TRBJ2-1	16	ASTHLAGESYSGNEQF
TRBV12-5	many	TRBJ1-1	13	ASGLITGGGTEAF
TRBV7-9	many	TRBJ1-5	12	ASSPDRVDQPQH
TRBV28	many	TRBJ2-1	13	ASSGGDEPPNEQF
TRBV6-6	few	TRBJ1-5	14	ASSYSGATGNQPQH
TRBV12-3/TRBV12-4	many	TRBJ2-2	13	ASSFQTSGTGELF
TRBV19	NA	TRBJ2-5	11	ASAVGLPETQY
TRBV29-1	many	TRBJ2-3	12	SASDVGQSDTQY